The 5 T cell receptor beta chains below all came from one sample that was sequenced in a study of early T cells in non-severe SARS-CoV-2 infection. TCRdb reprocessed the 5' RACE reads with MiXCR, giving one entry per CDR3 protein. There are 65,000 to 90,000 distinct CDR3 sequences in the sample; 12% occur only once, and approximately 4.5% lies in the top ten. Sequenced: whole blood. The receptors were gathered from an adult who was a healthcare worker with PCR-confirmed SARS-CoV-2 infection or an uninfected control (not recorded which).

This clonotype was seen more than once but under ten times. The chain couples TRBV2 to TRBJ2-7; D is unclear. The CDR3 consists of 13 residues. Per germline, CDR1 SNHLY and CDR2 FYNNEI. V was clipped by 2 bases and J by 5 bases, with 10 bases between them. The CDR3 loop reads CASSELSGNEQYF. The CDR3, as DNA: TGTGCCAGCAGTGAACTCTCAGGAAACGAGCAGTACTTC.

This clonotype was recorded at least ten times. The chain is built from TRBV18 and TRBJ2-5, with D possibly TRBD2 on 7 matching bases. The CDR3 is 17 amino acids. V was pared by 1 base and J by 4 bases, with 19 bases between. CDR1 is KGHSH and CDR2 is LQKENI in the germline V gene. The CDR3 is CASSPRPSAGALETQYF. The CDR3 nucleotides are TGTGCCAGCTCACCACGCCCGTCGGCGGGGGCATTAGAGACCCAGTACTTC.

This clonotype was counted ten times or more. The chain couples TRBV18 to TRBJ2-6, with D hard to call. Germline values: CDR1 KGHSH, CDR2 LQKENI. The V and J ends lost 1 base and 0 bases respectively, with 4 bases between them. The CDR3 runs 15 residues. CDR3 sequence reads: CASSPRSSGANVLTF. The CDR3 DNA reads as TGTGCCAGCTCACCACGGTCCTCTGGGGCCAACGTCCTGACTTTC. Looking up the rest from reference TRBV18 and TRBJ2-6 gives the full variable domain: NAGVMQNPRHLVRRRGQEARLRCSPMKGHSHVYWYRQLPEEGLKFMVYLQKENIIDESGMPKERFSAEFPKEGPSILRIQQVVRGDSAAYFCASSPRSSGANVLTFGAGSRLTVL.

This clonotype came up a few times. J is TRBJ2-2 and V is TRBV5-1, with 14 bases matching TRBD2. Germline V gene sequence: CDR1 SGHRS, CDR2 YFSETQ. The CDR3 runs 18 residues. J gave up 5 bases and V 0 bases, and 6 bases lay outside the gene matches. The CDR3 DNA reads TGCGCCAGCAGCTTGGGACTAGCGGGAGGGCCGGGTACCGGGGAGCTGTTTTTT. Translated: CASSLGLAGGPGTGELFF.

The sample holds a few counts of this clonotype. The V call is TRBV2, the J call TRBJ2-1, with 10 bases fitting TRBD2. Trimming took 4 bases from V and 6 from J; bases not matched to a gene: 3. Germline CDR1 and CDR2: SNHLY and FYNNEI. This CDR3 is built from 14 residues. The CDR3 sequence is CASSAQRGGNEQFF. The CDR3 DNA is TGTGCCAGCAGTGCGCAGCGGGGGGGCAATGAGCAGTTCTTC.